The T cell receptor (beta chain) described here comes from a study of neurological immune-mediated disorders. This clonotype was seen ten or more times. Each CDR3 protein is one row after TCRdb ran MiXCR on the 5' RACE reads. The sample contains roughly 28,000 distinct CDR3 sequences, 12% of which appear only once. Between the trimmed V and J ends, which lost 0 bases and 13 bases, there was a span of 17 bases. The CDR3 is 14 residues long. The germline V gene encodes CDR1 SGHRS and CDR2 YFSETQ. The TCR was taken from a man aged 55 to 70 in good health. Sequences were obtained from PBMCs. V gene TRBV5-1 combines with J gene TRBJ2-1; maybe TRBD2 (5 bases). The CDR3 bases are TGCGCCAGCAGCTTGGAAGGCACTGAGGGTGTACAGTTCTTC. It translates to CASSLEGTEGVQFF.